Sequencing of this T cell receptor (beta chain) was carried out in a study of CD8+CD57+ T cells in acquired aplastic anemia. Overall study: Sorted CD4+ and CD8+ cells gave an average of around 3.1 ug of DNA.

TCR beta VDJ and CDR3 profiles were obtained from a genomic DNA template. TCRdb re-derived calls from the reads in MiXCR, one entry per CDR3 protein. The sample lists 150,000 to 180,000 distinct CDR3 sequences, approximately 52% occurring once. Patients chosen for sequencing had shown CD8+CD57+ cell expansion by flow cytometry. Patients uniformly had severe acquired aplastic anemia. Prior therapy had not been administered to any patient at the time of blood sampling. This clonotype showed up just a few times. Its target is not known. Trimming took 0 bases from V and 5 from J, leaving 7 bases between them. Germline-derived CDR1 and CDR2 are SEHNR and FQNEAQ (reference sequence). This CDR3 contains 13 residues. Findings of the study overall: Both patients and controls carried the same twenty-nine CD8+ CDR3 sequences.

The sample was sorted CD4+, CD8+, or CD8+CD57+ T cells (not recorded which) from PBMCs. The chain uses TRBV7-9 and TRBJ2-5; D possibly uses TRBD1 or TRBD2 (5 bases each). The TCR comes from a human donor with aplastic anemia. This CDR3 is CASSLAGDETQYF. The CDR3 DNA follows: TGTGCCAGCAGCTTAGCAGGGGACGAGACCCAGTACTTC.